This T cell receptor beta chain was captured by sequencing in a study of blood T cell repertoires in COVID-19. Across the whole study: Donors in the United States, Italy and Spain gave samples during acute or convalescent COVID-19. T cells, B-cell-depleted T cells, or PBMCs provided the cDNA or gDNA that served as material.

The CDR3 runs 12 residues. Per the germline V gene, CDR1 is SGHNT and CDR2 is YYREEE (reference sequence). Trimming stripped 0 bases from V and 7 bases from J, with 7 bases between. Original data processing: Nucleated cell counts were estimated from reference gene primer amplification. The assay was immunoSEQ multiplex PCR, and TCRdb's table has in-frame clones only and misses some. That table supplies the V and J calls and clone size; D and trimming were determined from the DNA. There are 200,000 to 250,000 clones in the sample; around 90% occur only once, and more than 1.4% lies in the top ten. The chain carries TRBV5-4 and TRBJ1-1; D is unclear. The sequence was collected from a man between 18 and 35 years old with active or convalescent COVID-19. Sequenced input: peripheral blood. In nucleotides, the CDR3 is TGTGCCAGCAGCTTGGCCCCAGGTGAAGCTTTCTTT. It yields the protein CASSLAPGEAFF. The full variable domain, with the rest looked up from reference TRBV5-4 and TRBJ1-1, is ETGVTQSPTHLIKTRGQQVTLRCSSQSGHNTVSWYQQALGQGPQFIFQYYREEENGRGNFPPRFSGLQFPNYSSELNVNALELDDSALYLCASSLAPGEAFFGQGTRLTVV.